The rows below give T cell receptor beta chains drawn from one sample of a study of brain metastases from non-small cell lung cancer. The table came from immunoSEQ multiplex PCR; TCRdb's copy has only in-frame clones and leaves some out. The sample has 4,000 to 5,000 clones, roughly 80% seen once; the top ten hold more than 5%. The sample comprised primary lung tumor tissue. These TCRs come from a donor at least 40 years old with non-small cell lung cancer. Both conserved end residues are part of each CDR3. Fields, in order: D gene, clone size, J gene, CDR3 length, V gene, CDR3 DNA, CDR3 protein. D genes are given only for firm matches. Not every row has a clone size; where given, it reads once, few, many or a size class.

>NA|NA|TRBJ1-2|15|TRBV28
TGTGCCAGCACCCCCTCCGGAACTGTCAACTATGGCTACACCTTC
CASTPSGTVNYGYTF
>NA|NA|TRBJ1-2|12|TRBV4-2
TGTGCCAGCAGCCAAGATTGGGGTGGCTACACCTTC
CASSQDWGGYTF
>TRBD2|once|TRBJ2-3|16|TRBV7-2
TGTGCCAGCAGCTTAGGACTAGCGGGGGGGACAGATACGCAGTATTTT
CASSLGLAGGTDTQYF
>NA|NA|TRBJ2-7|12|TRBV2
TGTGCCAGCAGTGAGGGGGGCTACGAGCAGTACTTC
CASSEGGYEQYF
>NA|once|TRBJ1-6|14|TRBV5-4
TGTGCCAGCAGCTTACCAGGATGGGGTTTACCCCTCCACTTT
CASSLPGWGLPLHF
>NA|NA|TRBJ2-5|13|TRBV7-2
TGTGCCAGCAGCTTGTATCATCAAGAGACCCAGTACTTC
CASSLYHQETQYF
>NA|NA|TRBJ2-3|12|TRBV5-1
TGCGCCAGCAGCTTAGGGGGAGATACGCAGTATTTT
CASSLGGDTQYF
>NA|NA|TRBJ2-1|17|TRBV7-3
TGTGCCAGCAGCTTAACTACGGTTGCCGGAACCTACAATGAGCAGTTCTTC
CASSLTTVAGTYNEQFF
>NA|NA|TRBJ2-2|13|TRBV5-1
TGCACCAGCAGCTTGGGAGACACCGGGGAGCTGTTTTTT
CTSSLGDTGELFF
>TRBD1|NA|TRBJ1-1|15|TRBV7-9
TGTGCCAGCAGCTCATGGGGACAGGACTTTTCTGAAGCTTTCTTT
CASSSWGQDFSEAFF
>NA|NA|TRBJ1-2|15|TRBV18
TGTGCCAGCTCACCACAAGAGACGATTAACTATGGCTACACCTTC
CASSPQETINYGYTF
>NA|NA|TRBJ2-1|15|TRBV2
TGTGCCAGCAGTCACCAGGGGGGACAGTTCGATGAGCAGTTCTTC
CASSHQGGQFDEQFF
>NA|NA|TRBJ1-2|15|TRBV4-3
TGCGCCAGCAGCCAAGATCACCGGGCCCATTATGGCTACACCTTC
CASSQDHRAHYGYTF
>NA|NA|TRBJ1-2|16|TRBV5-1
TGCGCCAGCAGCCCCTCACGGACCCATCTTTTCTATGGCTACACCTTC
CASSPSRTHLFYGYTF
>NA|NA|TRBJ2-1|16|TRBV30
TGTGCCTGGAGTGTAGTGAAGACAGGAAACCCGAATGAGCAGTTCTTC
CAWSVVKTGNPNEQFF
>NA|NA|TRBJ2-5|15|TRBV9
TGTGCCAGCAGCCCCAACTCAAGGGGGGGGGAGACCCAGTACTTC
CASSPNSRGGETQYF
>NA|few|TRBJ2-1|12|TRBV7-8
TGTGCCAGCAGCTCCTTCTACAATGAGCAGTTCTTC
CASSSFYNEQFF
>TRBD1|NA|TRBJ2-7|16|TRBV5-1
TGCGCCAGCAGCTTGTCCCCGGGACAGGGAGCCTACGAGCAGTACTTC
CASSLSPGQGAYEQYF
>NA|NA|TRBJ2-5|15|TRBV9
TGTGCCAGCAGCGCTCTACTAGGGGGTCCAGAAACCCAGTACTTC
CASSALLGGPETQYF